The T cell receptor (beta chain) described here comes from a study of blood T cell repertoires in COVID-19. Study at large: From the United States, Italy and Spain came samples of acute and convalescent COVID-19. Sample material is recorded as cDNA or gDNA derived from T cells, B-cell-depleted T cells, or PBMCs.

This clone is a singleton in its sample. As processed by the authors: Amplification of reference gene primers was used by the study to estimate nucleated cell counts. The table came from immunoSEQ multiplex PCR; TCRdb's copy has only in-frame clones and leaves some out. The V and J calls and clone size were taken over from that table, and D and trimming were inferred from the DNA. The sample shows 45,000 to 60,000 clones, 75% to 90% of them seen only once. In germline, CDR1 is SGHTA, CDR2 FQGNSA. V shed 2 bases and J 10 bases; nucleotides not matched to a gene: 10. The CDR3 length is 14 residues. The sequencing input was peripheral blood. This receptor was taken from a woman aged 55-70 years with acute or convalescent COVID-19. This rearrangement joins TRBV7-2 to TRBJ2-7; 8 nucleotides line up with TRBD1. The CDR3 nucleotides read TGTGCCAGCAGCTTACTCGGACAGGGTGGGGGCCAGTACTTC. Translating gives CASSLLGQGGGQYF.